Described below is a single T cell receptor (beta chain) sequence and its context. This table comes from immunoSEQ multiplex PCR, and its TCRdb copy is limited to in-frame clones, with some not included. The table includes 120,000 to 150,000 clones, more than 75% detected once. The source of the sample is a study of T cell responses to AZD1222 COVID-19 vaccine. Germline CDR1 is MNHEY and CDR2 is SMNVEV (reference sequence). CDR3 size: 14 residues. Unmatched junction bases numbered 6, after V lost 2 bases and J lost 5 bases. The sequencing used peripheral blood, collected on day 0 of MenACWY control vaccination. This sequence originates from an adult in good health. J is TRBJ2-7 and V is TRBV27; TRBD1 aligns across 7 bases. This CDR3 is CASSLGYRGHEQYF. The CDR3 DNA reads TGTGCCAGCAGTTTAGGGTACAGGGGCCACGAGCAGTACTTC.